The 10 T cell receptor beta chains given below trace back to one sample, sequenced in a study of control samples from healthy donors and cancer patients. Using immunoSEQ multiplex PCR, the repertoire was profiled, and TCRdb retains in-frame clones only, with some absent. The profile covers tens of thousands of clones, with 80% to 90% appearing a single time and 20% to 25% taken by the ten largest. Sequenced sample: blood. These receptors all come from a man between 45 and 60 years old in good health.

As regards this clone: This specimen includes other DNA sequences encoding the same CDR3. V usage is TRBV2 and J usage is TRBJ2-7; 9 nucleotides agree with TRBD2. V dropped 7 bases and J dropped 2; count of bases not matched to a gene: 6. Germline V gene data show CDR1 as SNHLY and CDR2 as FYNNEI. The CDR3 covers 14 residues. The CDR3 spells CASTRLAGPYEQYF. CDR3 nucleotides: TGTGCCAGCACCCGGCTAGCGGGACCCTACGAGCAGTACTTC.

The chain joins TRBV30 to TRBJ2-1, with D possibly being TRBD1 (5 bases). CDR1 GTSNPN and CDR2 SVGIG come from the germline V gene (reference sequence). This CDR3 region has 16 residues. Trimming took 0 bases from V and 0 from J, leaving 12 bases between them. CDR3 region: CAWSVNRPSSYNEQFF. The CDR3 DNA reads TGTGCCTGGAGTGTAAACAGGCCTAGCTCCTACAATGAGCAGTTCTTC.

The genes are TRBV18 and TRBJ1-4, with 9 bases aligning to TRBD1. Germline V lookup: CDR1 KGHSH, CDR2 LQKENI. The CDR3 has 18 residues. The trim removed 3 bases at V and 0 bases at J, leaving 8 bases unmatched. CDR3 protein: CASSPRTGARSTNEKLFF. The CDR3 DNA sequence: TGTGCCAGCTCACCCCGGACAGGGGCACGTTCAACTAATGAAAAACTGTTTTTT.

This chain links TRBV9 with TRBJ1-4, with 11 bases matching TRBD1. Germline CDR1 is SGDLS and CDR2 is YYNGEE. The CDR3 covers 14 residues. V dropped 3 bases and J dropped 10; count of bases not matched to a gene: 5. The CDR3 nucleotides read TGTGCCAGCAGCGGCGAGGGACAGGGGGGAAAACTGTTTTTT. It encodes CASSGEGQGGKLFF. Variable domain in full (rest from reference TRBV9 and TRBJ1-4): DSGVTQTPKHLITATGQRVTLRCSPRSGDLSVYWYQQSLDQGLQFLIQYYNGEERAKGNILERFSAQQFPDLHSELNLSSLELGDSALYFCASSGEGQGGKLFFGSGTQLSVL.

The CDR3 region is CASSNPVAGDDTQYF. The CDR3 DNA reads as TGTGCCAGCAGTAACCCCGTAGCGGGAGACGATACGCAGTATTTT. This chain uses TRBV6-2 or TRBV6-3 with TRBJ2-3; TRBD2 matches at 9 bases. V shed 5 bases, J shed 6 bases, and the junction held 9 bases outside the gene matches. This CDR3 is 15 amino acids long. Germline CDR1 and CDR2: MNHEY and SVGEGT.

This clone was seen once. The chain employs TRBV7-2 and TRBJ2-5; D remains unclear. V was pared by 4 bases and J by 4 bases, with 10 bases between. From germline, CDR1 is SGHTA and CDR2 FQGNSA. This CDR3 is built from 13 residues. The CDR3 region has the DNA TGTGCCAGCAGCTCAAGATCCTCAGAGACCCAGTACTTC. It is translated as CASSSRSSETQYF.

The rearrangement links TRBV7-9 to TRBJ1-2; unclear D gene. CDR1 and CDR2 (germline): SEHNR, FQNEAQ (reference sequence). V shed 4 bases and J shed 2 bases, with 8 bases lying between them. The CDR3 loop spans 13 amino acids. CDR3 loop: CASSSPTNYGYTF. CDR3 bases: TGTGCCAGCAGCTCGCCAACCAACTATGGCTACACCTTC.

CDR3 DNA sequence: TGTGCCAGCAGTTACTCGATGAGCGGAGCCCTAGGCTACGAGCAGTACTTC. This gives the protein CASSYSMSGALGYEQYF. The chain carries TRBV6-2 or TRBV6-3 and TRBJ2-7, with D possibly being TRBD2 (5 bases). Trimming stripped 0 bases from V and 3 bases from J, with 18 bases between. Germline CDR1 reads MNHEY; CDR2 reads SVGEGT. This CDR3 spans 17 amino acids.

This clone has just one count. The gene calls are TRBV29-1 and TRBJ1-1; maybe TRBD1 (6 bases). Trimming pared 3 bases from V and 3 bases from J, leaving 8 bases between. The CDR3 runs to 12 residues. CDR1 is SQVTM and CDR2 is ANQGSEA in the germline V gene. The CDR3 bases are TGCAGCGTTGACAGGGGATACACTGAAGCTTTCTTT. This sequence encodes CSVDRGYTEAFF.

The V and J genes are TRBV6-4 and TRBJ1-2; D is possibly TRBD1 (6 bases). The germline gives CDR1 MRHNA, CDR2 SNTAGT. Trimming removed 6 bases from V and 6 bases from J, with 17 bases in between. This CDR3 has 14 amino acids. CDR3 residues: CASSAGGGHNGYTF. For the CDR3, the DNA is TGTGCCAGCAGCGCGGGCGGGGGGCATAATGGCTACACCTTC.